A single sample is the source of the 22 T cell receptor beta chains below, sequenced in a study of T cells in Graves' hyperthyroidism and ophthalmopathy. RNA transcripts were the template for amplifying TCR beta CDR3 regions. First-round RT-PCR of the TCR CDR3 relied on the HTBI primer set. From the multiplex PCR reads, TCRdb called clonotypes with MiXCR, one entry per CDR3 protein. Of roughly 570,000 distinct CDR3 sequences listed, 46% are singletons. The material sequenced was peripheral blood or thyroid tissue (not recorded which). The receptors originated from a woman aged 18 to 35 with Graves' hyperthyroidism.

This clonotype was recorded only once. The chain links TRBV2 to TRBJ2-6, with 7 bases aligning to TRBD1. Germline values: CDR1 SNHLY, CDR2 FYNNEI. This CDR3 contains 15 residues. V shed 8 bases and J 0 bases; nucleotides not matched to a gene: 4. The CDR3 loop is CASRNRGSGANVLTF. The CDR3 nucleotides read TGTGCCAGCCGGAACAGGGGCTCTGGGGCCAACGTCCTGACTTTC.

A word on this clonotype: Its ends do not fully match the called genes, so a read error is possible. The chain carries TRBV19 and TRBJ1-2; 10 bases fit TRBD1. This CDR3 comprises 16 residues. Germline CDR1 reads LNHDA; CDR2 reads SQIVND (reference sequence). CDR3 nucleotides: TGTGCCAGCAGTACCACCCCCGGGACAGGGGTCTATGGCTACACCTTC. Its translation: CASSTTPGTGVYGYTF.

At least ten counts were recorded for this clonotype. The genes are TRBV6-1 and TRBJ1-1; D gene uncertain. With 1 base removed from V and 2 bases from J, the gap between germline ends came to 5 bases. The germline V gene encodes CDR1 MNHNS and CDR2 SASEGT. The CDR3 length is 13 residues. The CDR3 coding sequence is TGTGCCAGCAGTGAAGTATATAACACTGAAGCTTTCTTT. Protein product: CASSEVYNTEAFF.

This clonotype was counted many times. This chain links TRBV5-8 with TRBJ1-5; D call uncertain. The germline V gene encodes CDR1 SGHTS and CDR2 YDEGEE. Trimming shortened V by 0 bases and J by 1 base, and 8 bases separated the two germline ends. There are 15 residues in the CDR3. Here the CDR3 DNA reads TGTGCCAGCAGCTTGGATCCAGGCAGCAATCAGCCCCAGCATTTT. Its protein is CASSLDPGSNQPQHF.

This clonotype was counted only a few times. The V and J genes are TRBV10-2 and TRBJ2-1; D not certain. The V gene's germline CDR1 is WSHSY and CDR2 SAAADI. V was shortened by 0 bases and J by 0 bases, with 6 bases between the two germline ends. CDR3 length: 15 amino acids. DNA for the CDR3: TGCGCCAGCAGTGAGTCGTGGAACTCCTACAATGAGCAGTTCTTC. It is translated as CASSESWNSYNEQFF.

The genes are TRBV20-1 and TRBJ1-6; TRBD1 matches 7 bases. Losses at the gene ends were 1 base for V and 6 bases for J; bases not matched to a gene: 12. Germline V gene sequence: CDR1 DFQATT, CDR2 SNEGSKA (reference sequence). The CDR3 has 17 residues. The CDR3, as DNA: TGCAGTGCTAGAGGTGGGACTAGCGGGACAGTTAATTCACCCCTCCACTTT. Amino acid sequence: CSARGGTSGTVNSPLHF.

On this clonotype: A read error may account for a junction end that differs from germline. The chain has TRBV7-9 and TRBJ1-1; D is unresolved. The CDR3 covers 15 residues. Germline V gene data show CDR1 as SEHNR and CDR2 as FQNEAQ (reference sequence). This chain's CDR3 is CASSLVTGVNTEASF. The DNA for the CDR3 is TGTGCCAGCAGCTTAGTTACTGGGGTGAACACTGAAGCCTCCTTT.

This clonotype was recorded at least ten times. The chain carries TRBV6-1 and TRBJ2-2; D may be TRBD1 or TRBD2 (5 bases each). Germline loops: CDR1 MNHNS, CDR2 SASEGT. Deletions cut 1 base from V and 3 bases from J, with 9 bases between. This CDR3 has 15 amino acids. CDR3 amino acids: CASSEGLGDTGELFF. CDR3 nucleotides: TGTGCCAGCAGTGAAGGCCTGGGGGACACCGGGGAGCTGTTTTTT.

For the CDR3, the DNA is TGTGCCAGCAGCTACGGACAGGGCAATGAGCAGTACTTC. Amino acids: CASSYGQGNEQYF. The chain joins TRBV7-9 to TRBJ2-7; 8 nucleotides align to TRBD1. The CDR3 length is 13 residues. Germline-derived CDR1 and CDR2 are SEHNR and FQNEAQ (reference sequence). After removal of 4 bases from V and 7 bases from J, the junction contained 6 bases not matched to a gene.

The J gene is TRBJ2-7, the V gene TRBV11-3; the D is unclear. CDR1 is SGHNT and CDR2 is YENEEA in the germline V gene. The CDR3 sequence is 17 residues long. V was clipped by 1 base and J by 0 bases, with 16 bases between them. The CDR3 region has the DNA TGTGCCAGCAGCTTAGGAGATAGCTGGGCGTCCTCCTACGAGCAGTACTTC. Amino acid sequence: CASSLGDSWASSYEQYF.

V is TRBV7-3 and J is TRBJ2-7; D remains unclear. The V and J ends lost 4 bases and 5 bases respectively, with 21 bases between them. The CDR3 sequence is 16 residues long. Germline V lookup: CDR1 SGHTA, CDR2 FQGTGA. The CDR3 sequence is CASSSPTTRSWDEQYF. CDR3 sequence (DNA): TGTGCCAGCAGCTCCCCCACGACTCGATCATGGGACGAGCAGTACTTC.

The chain carries TRBV5-4 and TRBJ2-3; TRBD2 matches 8 bases. The CDR3 is 16 residues long. The V gene end was trimmed by 2 bases and the J gene end by 2 bases; junction bases not matched to a gene: 7. The germline V gene has CDR1 SGHNT and CDR2 YYREEE (reference sequence). The DNA of the CDR3 is TGTGCCAGCAGCTTAGGAGCGGGAGTTACCACAGATACGCAGTATTTT. As protein: CASSLGAGVTTDTQYF.

There are many counts of this clonotype. The chain carries TRBV2 and TRBJ1-2; 7 nucleotides match TRBD1. The CDR3 is 13 residues long. Trimming took 5 bases from V and 4 from J; bases not matched to a gene: 4. Germline assignment: CDR1 SNHLY and CDR2 FYNNEI. Here the CDR3 DNA reads TGTGCCAGCAGTACAGGGGATGCCTATGGCTACACCTTC. Protein product: CASSTGDAYGYTF.

Remarks on this clonotype: A much larger clone sits a single nucleotide away, making a read error possible. The J gene is TRBJ2-7, the V gene TRBV25-1; D not resolved. Germline CDR1 is MGHDK and CDR2 is SYGVNS. This CDR3 has 14 amino acids. In DNA form, the CDR3 reads TGTGCCAGCAGTGAATCTGGGATGACCTACGAGCGGTACTTC. Its translation: CASSESGMTYERYF.

This rearrangement joins TRBV20-1 to TRBJ1-2, with D tentatively TRBD1 (5 bases). The CDR3 totals 12 residues. The ends were cut back, 6 bases at V and 8 bases at J, with 16 bases in the middle. Germline V gives CDR1 DFQATT, CDR2 SNEGSKA (reference sequence). The CDR3 bases are TGCAGTGCAGCCAGGGAGGCTAGCGGCTACACCTTC. Encoded protein: CSAAREASGYTF.

As for this clonotype: At one of its ends the junction is not consistent with the germline gene, which may arise from a read error. The chain has TRBV29-1 and TRBJ2-5, with 8 bases identical to TRBD1. This CDR3 spans 11 amino acids. CDR1 is SQVTM, CDR2 ANQGSEA, per germline. CDR3 nucleotides: TGCCAATCGGACAGGGACGGTGAGCAGCTCTTC. It codes for CQSDRDGEQLF. Looking up the rest from reference TRBV29-1 and TRBJ2-5 gives the full variable domain: SAVISQKPSRDICQRGTSLTIQCQVDSQVTMMFWYRQQPGQSLTLIATANQGSEATYESGFVIDKFPISRPNLTFSTLTVSNMSPEDSSIYLCQSDRDGEQLFGPGTRLLVL.

This clonotype was observed many times. The J gene is TRBJ1-2, the V gene TRBV12-3 or TRBV12-4; 9 nucleotides agree with TRBD1. CDR3 size: 13 residues. V lost 6 bases, J lost 7 bases, and 6 bases stayed unmatched. The chain's CDR3 is CASRDRGGLGYTF. Written as DNA, the CDR3 is TGTGCCAGCAGGGACAGGGGTGGGCTTGGCTACACCTTC.

The chain carries TRBV12-5 and TRBJ2-7, with 7 bases that match TRBD2. The ends lost 0 bases at V and 7 bases at J; junction bases unmatched: 12. CDR3 length equals 16 residues. The germline CDR1 and CDR2 sequences are LGHNT and FRNRAP. The CDR3 nucleotides are TGTGCTAGTGGTTTGGTACTAGGATCCGACGGGAGGGAGCAGTACTTC. Protein: CASGLVLGSDGREQYF.

To note about this clonotype: The conserved phenylalanine or tryptophan is not found at the CDR3 terminus, so this likely reflects a read error. The DNA is omitted, as the CDR3 cannot be located on it reliably, and the CDR3 follows TCRdb's listing. The chain combines TRBV12-3 or TRBV12-4 with TRBJ2-2; TRBD1, the table's D call, was not compared with the DNA. The CDR3 extends over 14 residues, inclusive of both ends. This CDR3 is CASSSTGNTGELRA.

The chain carries TRBV24-1 and TRBJ2-1; the match to TRBD1 covers 10 bases. V lost 6 bases to trimming and J lost 5 bases; unmatched junction nucleotides: 3. The CDR3 has 14 residues. Germline V gene lookup returns CDR1 KGHDR and CDR2 SFDVKD. The chain's CDR3 is CATSRTGGHNEQFF. For the CDR3, the DNA is TGTGCCACCAGTCGGACAGGGGGGCACAATGAGCAGTTCTTC.

As regards this clonotype: The junction departs from germline at one end; a sequencing error may be responsible. The chain combines TRBV11-2 with TRBJ2-6; unclear D gene. This CDR3 is built from 12 residues. Germline-derived CDR1 and CDR2 are SGHAT and FQNNGV. In DNA form, the CDR3 reads TGTGCCAGCAGCCGCTCGGCCAGCGTCCTGACTTTC. This sequence encodes CASSRSASVLTF. Based on the CDR3 plus reference TRBV11-2 and TRBJ2-6, the full variable domain is EAGVAQSPRYKIIEKRQSVAFWCNPISGHATLYWYQQILGQGPKLLIQFQNNGVVDDSQLPKDRFSAERLKGVDSTLKIQPAKLEDSAVYLCASSRSASVLTFGAGSRLTVL.

This clonotype was detected many times. This chain links TRBV29-1 with TRBJ2-5; 13 bases align to TRBD2. Germline V lookup: CDR1 SQVTM, CDR2 ANQGSEA. The J segment lost 5 bases and the V segment lost 2 bases, leaving 5 bases of the junction unmatched. The CDR3 has 15 residues. The CDR3, as DNA: TGCAGCGTTGAAACGACGGGACTAGCGGGGGAGACCCAGTACTTC. It is translated as CSVETTGLAGETQYF.